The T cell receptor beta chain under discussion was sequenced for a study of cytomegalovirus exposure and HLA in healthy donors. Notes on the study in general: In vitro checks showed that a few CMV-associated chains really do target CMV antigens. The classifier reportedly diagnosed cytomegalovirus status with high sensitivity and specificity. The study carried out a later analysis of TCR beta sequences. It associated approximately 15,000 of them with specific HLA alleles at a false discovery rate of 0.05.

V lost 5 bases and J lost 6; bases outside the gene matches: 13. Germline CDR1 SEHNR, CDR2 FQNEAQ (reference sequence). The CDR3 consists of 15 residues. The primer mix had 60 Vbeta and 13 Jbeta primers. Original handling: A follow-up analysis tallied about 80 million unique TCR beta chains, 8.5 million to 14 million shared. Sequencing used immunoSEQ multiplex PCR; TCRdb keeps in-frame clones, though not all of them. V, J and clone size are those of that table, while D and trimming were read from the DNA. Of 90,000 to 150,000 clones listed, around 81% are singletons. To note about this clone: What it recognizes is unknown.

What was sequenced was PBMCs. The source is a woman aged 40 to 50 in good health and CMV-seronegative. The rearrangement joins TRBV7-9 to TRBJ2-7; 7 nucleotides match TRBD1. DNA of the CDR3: TGTGCCAGCAGCCCACAGGGGATTGGACTGGTCGAGCAGTACTTC. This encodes CASSPQGIGLVEQYF.